This TCR beta chain emerged from a study of T cell clonotyping in hematopoietic cell transplantation. V gave up 6 bases and J gave up 7 bases, with 9 bases separating them. The CDR3 totals 12 residues. Germline V gives CDR1 MNHNS, CDR2 SASEGT. Sequencing used immunoSEQ multiplex PCR; TCRdb keeps in-frame clones, though not all of them. The data hold about 3,100 clones, with about 90% observed a single time. This receptor was obtained from a male patient between 60 and 69 years old who had an allogeneic stem cell transplant from a related donor, so the T cells may come from the graft donor. Some clones in this sample may be carry-over from other donors' samples. V is TRBV6-1 and J is TRBJ1-4; the D is unclear. The sequences come from PBMCs, collected at the time of graft-versus-host disease after allogeneic stem cell transplant. This CDR3 is CASSLLGEKLFF. The CDR3, as DNA: TGTGCCAGCAGCCTACTCGGTGAAAAACTGTTTTTT.